The 18 T cell receptor beta chains in this list originate from one sample, sequenced in a study of T cells in localized non-small cell lung cancer. Clones were sequenced by immunoSEQ multiplex PCR, and TCRdb holds only the in-frame ones, with some missing. There are some 130,000 clones in the sample; 70% to 90% occur only once, and approximately 1.5% lies in the top ten. The input for sequencing was peripheral blood, taken before any cancer treatment. These receptors were obtained from a female donor of 60 years or more with stage I lung adenocarcinoma.

This chain links TRBV2 with TRBJ2-6; no clear D gene. CDR1 SNHLY and CDR2 FYNNEI come from the germline V gene. Trimming stripped 11 bases from V and 0 bases from J, with 8 bases between. The CDR3 length is 13 residues. CDR3 protein: CAGSTSGANVLTF. The DNA of the CDR3 is TGTGCCGGAAGTACCTCTGGGGCCAACGTCCTGACTTTC.

V usage is TRBV6-5 and J usage is TRBJ2-7; D may correspond to TRBD1 or TRBD2 (6 bases each). The CDR3 extends over 15 amino acids. The germline CDR1 and CDR2 sequences are MNHEY and SVGAGI. The V end was cut by 0 bases, the J end by 6 bases, with 15 bases between. CDR3 coding DNA: TGTGCCAGCAGTTACTCGGGGGCTGGGGGGCGCGAGCAGTACTTC. Translation gives CASSYSGAGGREQYF.

The gene calls are TRBV28 and TRBJ1-2; TRBD1 aligns across 7 bases. The CDR3 covers 16 residues. V shed 3 bases, J shed 7 bases, and the junction held 14 bases outside the gene matches. Germline V CDR1 and CDR2: MDHEN, SYDVKM. The CDR3: CASSFSGRQGVSGYTF. CDR3 DNA sequence: TGTGCCAGCAGTTTCTCCGGTCGGCAGGGGGTGTCTGGCTACACCTTC.

The CDR3 DNA follows: TGTGCCAGCAGCTTAGCTCGTTCGGTCTTCGAGCAGTACTTC. Its translation: CASSLARSVFEQYF. The genes are TRBV7-8 and TRBJ2-7, with D unclear. The CDR3 is made up of 14 amino acids. The V end was cut by 0 bases, the J end by 6 bases, with 12 bases between. Germline V gene lookup returns CDR1 SGHVS and CDR2 FQNEAQ.

CDR3 amino acids: CASSLQQGGTTDTQYF. As DNA, the CDR3 is TGTGCCAGCAGCTTACAGCAGGGGGGGACCACAGATACGCAGTATTTT. The chain recombines TRBV11-1 with TRBJ2-3; D tentatively reads TRBD1 or TRBD2 (7 bases each). V was shortened by 2 bases and J by 2 bases, with 14 bases between the two germline ends. From germline, CDR1 is SGHAT and CDR2 FQDESV (reference sequence). This CDR3 has 16 residues.

CDR3 in amino acids: CASSQDGGENQPQHF. In DNA, the CDR3 is TGCGCCAGCAGCCAAGACGGGGGCGAAAATCAGCCCCAGCATTTT. V gene TRBV4-1 combines with J gene TRBJ1-5, with D tentatively TRBD1 (6 bases). The CDR3 extends over 15 amino acids. With 0 bases removed from V and 4 bases from J, the gap between germline ends came to 10 bases. Germline CDR1 MGHRA, CDR2 YSYEKL.

The genes are TRBV11-2 and TRBJ2-1, with 12 bases lining up with TRBD1. CDR1 and CDR2 (germline): SGHAT, FQNNGV. The V and J ends lost 0 bases and 7 bases, in that order; junction bases with no gene match: 4. This CDR3 region has 16 residues. Here the CDR3 reads CASSLDRDRGRNEQFF. CDR3 DNA: TGTGCCAGCAGCTTAGACCGGGACAGGGGGCGGAATGAGCAGTTCTTC.

The V call is TRBV5-1, the J call TRBJ1-5; unclear D gene. The germline gives CDR1 SGHRS, CDR2 YFSETQ. Trimming shortened V by 4 bases and J by 5 bases, and 7 bases separated the two germline ends. The CDR3 has 12 amino acids. The CDR3 DNA reads TGCGCCAGCAGCCCCCCCGATCAGCCCCAGCATTTT. Encoded protein: CASSPPDQPQHF.

This clone was seen a few times. The DNA for the CDR3 is TGTGCCAGCAGCTCGGGACTAGCGAGAGGAGCGGGGGAGCAGTTCTTC. This gives the protein CASSSGLARGAGEQFF. The V call is TRBV11-2, the J call TRBJ2-1; TRBD2 matches 10 bases. The CDR3 runs to 16 residues. From germline, CDR1 is SGHAT and CDR2 FQNNGV. The ends lost 4 bases at V and 10 bases at J; junction bases unmatched: 13. Together with reference TRBV11-2 and TRBJ2-1, the CDR3 gives the full variable domain: EAGVAQSPRYKIIEKRQSVAFWCNPISGHATLYWYQQILGQGPKLLIQFQNNGVVDDSQLPKDRFSAERLKGVDSTLKIQPAKLEDSAVYLCASSSGLARGAGEQFFGPGTRLTVL.

The genes are TRBV18 and TRBJ1-5, with D perhaps matching TRBD1 (6 bases). The V and J ends lost 2 bases and 0 bases respectively, with 17 bases between them. The CDR3 runs to 18 residues. The germline gives CDR1 KGHSH, CDR2 LQKENI. The CDR3 sequence is CASSPDSAGAYSNQPQHF. CDR3 bases: TGTGCCAGCTCACCAGACAGCGCGGGGGCTTATAGCAATCAGCCCCAGCATTTT.

The V call is TRBV27, the J call TRBJ2-7; D may match TRBD1 or TRBD2 (5 bases each). Germline V gene data show CDR1 as MNHEY and CDR2 as SMNVEV (reference sequence). Trimming shortened V by 3 bases and J by 0 bases, and 6 bases separated the two germline ends. The CDR3 is 13 amino acids. CDR3 nucleotides: TGTGCCAGCAGTTTTGGGACCTCCTACGAGCAGTACTTC. Protein: CASSFGTSYEQYF.

The sample holds one count of this clone. This chain connects TRBV5-4 to TRBJ2-1, with 8 bases fitting TRBD2. This CDR3 is built from 16 residues. V was pared by 4 bases and J by 0 bases, with 6 bases of the junction left unmatched. CDR1 and CDR2 (germline): SGHNT, YYREEE (reference sequence). Here the CDR3 DNA reads TGTGCCAGCAGCCCTCCGGGAGGGAGCTCCTACAATGAGCAGTTCTTC. Translating gives CASSPPGGSSYNEQFF.

This clone showed up just a few times. This sequence joins TRBV10-2 and TRBJ2-5, with 8 bases matching TRBD2. The CDR3 length is 18 residues. V lost 4 bases and J lost 5; bases outside the gene matches: 18. Germline V gives CDR1 WSHSY, CDR2 SAAADI. The DNA for the CDR3 is TGCGCCAGCAGTGGGGGACTAGGCGTCGGGAGTTCTGATGAGACCCAGTACTTC. This encodes CASSGGLGVGSSDETQYF.

The chain uses TRBV2 and TRBJ1-5; D is ambiguous. The CDR3 has 15 amino acids. Trimming stripped 6 bases from V and 4 bases from J, with 16 bases between. Germline V gene sequence: CDR1 SNHLY, CDR2 FYNNEI. The CDR3 region is CASRADSDGNQPQHF. In nucleotides, the CDR3 is TGTGCCAGCAGAGCAGACTCCGATGGGAATCAGCCCCAGCATTTT.

V is TRBV6-6 and J is TRBJ1-3; D perhaps matches TRBD1 (5 bases). The V end was cut by 5 bases, the J end by 3 bases, with 8 bases between. Germline CDR1 MNHNY, CDR2 SVGAGI (reference sequence). The CDR3 runs to 13 residues. Here the CDR3 reads CASSGGIGNTIYF. In DNA form, the CDR3 reads TGTGCCAGCAGTGGGGGTATTGGAAACACCATATATTTT.

The chain links TRBV7-9 to TRBJ2-1; 10 bases are a match to TRBD1. The CDR3 consists of 15 residues. The V gene end was trimmed by 4 bases and the J gene end by 4 bases; junction bases not matched to a gene: 4. Germline lookup yields CDR1 SEHNR and CDR2 FQNEAQ (reference sequence). The DNA of the CDR3 is TGTGCCAGCAGCTGGACAGGGGGACCTTACAATGAGCAGTTCTTC. This translates into CASSWTGGPYNEQFF.

The rearrangement links TRBV19 to TRBJ2-7, with D possibly being TRBD1 or TRBD2 (6 bases each). Germline loops: CDR1 LNHDA, CDR2 SQIVND (reference sequence). CDR3 length equals 15 residues. V was pared by 8 bases and J by 2 bases, with 19 bases between. CDR3 amino acids: CASRNRGVNTYEQYF. The DNA of the CDR3 is TGTGCCAGTCGAAATAGGGGGGTAAACACCTACGAGCAGTACTTC.

The chain uses TRBV5-4 and TRBJ2-1, with 8 nucleotides matching TRBD2. CDR3 length: 16 residues. Trimming removed 4 bases from V and 7 bases from J; junction bases left unmatched: 13. CDR1 is SGHNT and CDR2 is YYREEE in the germline V gene (reference sequence). CDR3 nucleotide sequence: TGTGCCAGCAGCGGGAAGCGGGAGAAGTTACGGAATGAGCAGTTCTTC. This sequence encodes CASSGKREKLRNEQFF.